This T cell receptor beta chain comes out of a study of vaccination and CD4 T cells after COVID-19 (dated by TCRdb to 2022 to 2024). Study-wide context: Convalescent patients had a positive SARS-CoV-2 result on nasal swab PCR, and of these patients, fewer than ten had mild disease and one had severe disease. Participants got two doses of the Pfizer-BioNTech BNT162b2 vaccine (n=8) or two doses of the Moderna mRNA-1273 vaccine (n=2). Post-COVID blood samples from convalescent patients were collected a median of approximately 100 days after diagnosis, with a range of 35 to 161 days. In control cultures, a CEFX viral epitope pool was used as positive control, an HIV-1 Nef peptide pool was used as negative control, or no peptide was added. Six males and four females were included in the convalescent cohort, with two Hispanic individuals, seven Caucasians, two Asians and one multiracial person represented. For stimulating the cultures, overlapping spike peptide pools were used, derived from SARS-CoV-2 as well as from the common cold coronaviruses HCoV-NL63, HCoV-OC43 and HCoV-229E. In ten to eleven COVID-19 convalescent patients and a handful of infection-naive healthy vaccine recipients, researchers compared the spike-specific CD4+ TCR repertoire from before mRNA vaccination with the repertoire from after. Post-vaccine blood samples were taken a median of around 70 days after the second vaccine dose, with a range of 14 to 241 days. Summary of the overall study and its limitations: Of the vaccine-specific clones in convalescent patients, 304 of 307, or nearly all, reacted only to SARS-CoV-2 spike and did not cross-react with common cold coronaviruses. The median number of SARS-CoV-2-reactive clonotypes rose from under 25 after infection to some 40 after vaccination, but the change was not significant. Only a relatively small number of convalescent patients were included in the study, and early timepoints following natural infection were not analyzed. In convalescent patients, a median 86.3% of post-vaccine SARS-CoV-2-reactive clones were detected only after vaccination, and vaccine-specific priming was suggested by this finding.

The library was made by PCR. At the Johns Hopkins FTIC core, DNA from the cultured CD4+ T cells underwent TCR sequencing with the Oncomine TCR Beta short-read assay. The QIAamp micro DNA kit was used to extract genomic DNA from the cultured CD4+ T cells. Oncomine TCR Beta libraries from cultured CD4+ T cells were pooled using unique dual indexes and sequenced on an Illumina iSeq 100. The study's processing was this. Non-productive sequences were removed, and CDR3s that did not start with C, did not end with F or W, or were shorter than 7 amino acids were discarded. The MANAFEST web application was used to identify antigen-specific clonotypes by comparing peptide-stimulated wells against reference wells and other culture wells. An FDR below 0.05, an odds ratio above 5, and a productive frequency above 0.1% in at least two of three replicate wells were required for clones to be considered positive. Clonotypes that were significantly expanded in both SARS-CoV-2 spike wells and at least one common cold coronavirus spike condition were defined as cross-reactive. Using R version 3.6.1, CDR3 homology was evaluated through Levenshtein distances (stringdist) along with unrooted phylogenetic trees (ape). In-frame beta chains were kept once TCRdb had trimmed the public reads at Q25 with fastp and called clones with MiXCR. Identical CDR3 protein sequences are pooled into one entry, listed with their most common genes and DNA. In this record, the V and J calls reflect TCRdb's handling and not the investigators' own analysis. The sample table records fewer than 15,000 distinct CDR3 sequences; approximately 61% of these occur just once. 6.5% to 9% of the sample goes to the ten largest clones.

The junction shows trimming of 3 bases on V and 7 bases on J, and the gene matches do not reach 16 bases of it. For CDR1 and CDR2, the germline V gene (reference sequence) lists DFQATT and SNEGSKA. Reading from cysteine to phenylalanine, the CDR3 counts 17 amino acids. Kept here is only the CDR3 DNA, which spans 51 bases and is read in frame from base 1. The sample's treatment or condition, from its label and the paper: approximately nine-day PBMC culture with coronavirus spike peptide pools or control peptides (ViraFEST assay). The study used the ViraFEST assay, which expanded antigen-specific T cells with peptide pools and then identified expanded clonotypes by TCR sequencing. The convalescent patients' positive SARS-CoV-2 PCR tests were from March to December 2020, which was before the Alpha, Beta and Delta variants emerged in the United States. Each well held 2.2 million or so PBMCs cultured with about 9.8 ug/ml peptide pools in IMDM containing roughly 5% human AB serum and around 9 IU/ml IL-2. On days 3 and 7, half of the culture medium was replaced with fresh IL-2-containing medium. CD4+ T cells were isolated after around 11 days of culture through negative selection using the EasySep CD4+ T cell isolation kit. PBMCs were separated from whole blood using Ficoll-Paque Plus gradient centrifugation and then either used fresh or cryopreserved at -140C. In general, triplicate wells were set up for every culture condition.

Relative to its sample, this clonotype is large (0.1 to 1%). Its antigen is not yet known. Per-base quality was not reported, and no clone a single base away is much larger than it. This TCR was sampled from a human donor who had recovered from COVID-19. Material: CD4+ T cells from blood, cultured in vitro. The chain is assembled from TRBV20-1 and TRBJ2-3; TRBD2 aligns with 10 central bases. The CDR3 region has the sequence CSARGQVGLAIEYTQYF. The DNA sequence reads TGCAGTGCTAGGGGGCAGGTGGGACTAGCGATAGAATATACGCAGTATTTT.